The clone carrying this T cell receptor beta chain showed up many times. Its antigen remains unidentified. The sample is drawn from a study of molecular identifiers for immune sequencing clone quantification. Study-wide results and limits: Whereas clones above 20 RNA copies held under 1% of naive-cell molecules, they held over 97% of effector molecules. Identical TCR molecules that share a barcode could lead to an underestimation of highly expanded clone sizes.

The use of previously described methods and listed TCR primers produced the bulk TCR libraries. TCRdb passed the PCR reads through MiXCR, listing each CDR3 protein once. Of about 630,000 distinct CDR3 sequences listed, roughly 23% were seen once; the top ten hold 0.75% to 0.8%. Trimming took 2 bases from V and 0 from J; bases not matched to a gene: 8. Germline V gene sequence: CDR1 SGHTA, CDR2 FQGNSA. This CDR3 has 18 residues. The receptor comes from a human donor in good health. Some libraries in this study had Jurkat cell RNA spiked in. The genes are TRBV7-2 and TRBJ2-1; 9 bases agree with TRBD2. Specimen: naive CD8+ T cells from blood, with Jurkat cell RNA spiked in. Subset meaning: FACS-sorted CD8+CD4-CCR7+CD45RA+ naive T cells. The CDR3 region has the DNA TGTGCCAGCAGCTTATGGAGTAGCGGGGGCAGCTCCTACAATGAGCAGTTCTTC. Amino acid sequence: CASSLWSSGGSSYNEQFF.